A single sample is the source of the 28 T cell receptor beta chains below, sequenced in a study of response to subunit inactivated influenza vaccine. Each CDR3 protein is one row after TCRdb ran MiXCR on the RT-PCR reads. Of 400,000 to 650,000 distinct CDR3 sequences detected, 7.2% appear once; the ten largest clones hold around 13%. The specimen was PBMCs from blood, collected about 23 months after vaccination. These receptors originate from a man aged 50 to 69 who received an inactivated influenza vaccine.

This clonotype has just a few counts. The chain links TRBV20-1 to TRBJ2-1, with 9 positions matching TRBD2. With V trimmed by 0 bases and J by 9 bases, 3 bases remained unmatched. CDR3 length: 13 residues. CDR1 and CDR2 (germline): DFQATT, SNEGSKA (reference sequence). This CDR3 is CSARDSGSREQFF. The CDR3 DNA reads as TGCAGTGCTAGAGATAGCGGGAGTCGTGAGCAGTTCTTC.

In its sample, this clonotype was seen once. Since a much larger clone is just one base distant, this may be a read error. The gene calls are TRBV29-1 and TRBJ2-5; 8 bases agree with TRBD2. Per the germline V gene, CDR1 is SQVTM and CDR2 is ANQGSEA. Germline trimming cut 4 bases from V and 3 bases from J; bases unmatched to any gene: 4. The CDR3 extends over 13 amino acids. DNA for the CDR3: TGCAGCGTTGGGATTAGCGGGAAAGAGACCCAGTACTTC. It encodes CSVGISGKETQYF.

The chain is built from TRBV6-5 and TRBJ1-5; no clear D gene. V was trimmed by 2 bases and J by 6 bases, leaving 11 bases between them. Per germline, CDR1 MNHEY and CDR2 SVGAGI. The length of the CDR3 is 14 residues. In DNA form, the CDR3 reads TGTGCCAGCAGTTACGGCGGCGACGGTCAGCCCCAGCATTTT. Amino acids: CASSYGGDGQPQHF.

This clonotype was recorded a few times. This rearrangement joins TRBV3-1 to TRBJ1-1, with D tentatively TRBD1 (6 bases). This CDR3 comprises 16 residues. The V and J ends lost 1 base and 4 bases respectively, with 16 bases between them. Germline assignment: CDR1 LGHDT and CDR2 YNNKEL (reference sequence). The CDR3 sequence: CASSQARTVRGTEAFF. The CDR3 nucleotides read TGTGCCAGCAGCCAAGCAAGGACAGTTCGAGGCACTGAAGCTTTCTTT.

This clonotype showed up just a few times. The chain couples TRBV12-3 or TRBV12-4 to TRBJ2-5, with D maybe TRBD2 (6 bases). The V and J ends lost 1 base and 4 bases respectively, with 10 bases between them. The CDR3 contains 14 residues. In DNA, the CDR3 is TGTGCCAGCAGTTTAGTCGTGGGGGGAGAGACCCAGTACTTC. Its translation: CASSLVVGGETQYF.

This clonotype has a count of ten or more. The rearrangement joins TRBV5-1 to TRBJ2-1, with D perhaps TRBD1 or TRBD2 (5 bases each). Germline V gene data show CDR1 as SGHRS and CDR2 as YFSETQ. V lost 4 bases and J 2 bases, leaving 13 bases between the germline ends. The CDR3 is 15 residues long. In DNA, the CDR3 is TGCGCCAGCAGCACCGGGACGAACCCCTACAATGAGCAGTTCTTC. It encodes CASSTGTNPYNEQFF.

The genes are TRBV5-1 and TRBJ2-2; D is possibly TRBD2 (6 bases). CDR1 SGHRS and CDR2 YFSETQ come from the germline V gene. The CDR3 is 13 residues long. V lost 6 bases, J lost 4 bases, and 10 bases lay in between. Here the CDR3 reads CASMEGSTGELFF. CDR3 in DNA: TGCGCCAGCATGGAGGGGTCCACCGGGGAGCTGTTTTTT.

The gene calls are TRBV5-1 and TRBJ1-2; a possible D gene is TRBD1 (5 bases). Trimming removed 4 bases at V and 4 bases at J, with 11 bases between. The CDR3 is 13 residues long. Germline values: CDR1 SGHRS, CDR2 YFSETQ. The CDR3: CASSPQGGYGYTF. The CDR3 DNA reads TGCGCCAGCAGCCCCCAGGGCGGCTATGGCTACACCTTC.

The V call is TRBV25-1, the J call TRBJ2-7; no clear D. Deletions cut 2 bases from V and 7 bases from J, with 6 bases between. This CDR3 has 11 residues. Germline loops: CDR1 MGHDK, CDR2 SYGVNS. In DNA, the CDR3 is TGTGCCAGCAGTGAACTAGTTGAGCAGTACTTC. It codes for CASSELVEQYF.

On this clonotype: At one of its ends the junction is not consistent with the germline gene, which may arise from a read error. The rearrangement joins TRBV7-2 to TRBJ2-2; D not resolved. The CDR3 loop spans 13 amino acids. CDR1 is SGHTA and CDR2 is FQGNSA in the germline V gene. This chain's CDR3 is CACSPLLTGELFF. DNA of the CDR3: TGTGCCTGCAGCCCCTTACTCACCGGGGAGCTGTTTTTT.

This clonotype was seen ten or more times. The chain has TRBV9 and TRBJ2-5; 12 bases align to TRBD1. The germline CDR1 and CDR2 sequences are SGDLS and YYNGEE. The V segment lost 0 bases and the J segment 5 bases; nucleotides outside the gene matches: 8. There are 17 residues in the CDR3. The CDR3 spells CASSVDVWGQGAETQYF. CDR3 DNA sequence: TGTGCCAGCAGCGTAGACGTCTGGGGACAGGGGGCGGAGACCCAGTACTTC.

This clonotype was recorded a few times. This chain links TRBV11-2 with TRBJ2-3, with 7 positions matching TRBD2. CDR1 and CDR2 (germline): SGHAT, FQNNGV. Losses at the gene ends were 4 bases for V and 2 bases for J; bases not matched to a gene: 9. The CDR3 totals 16 residues. CDR3 sequence reads: CASSSRTRWDTDTQYF. For the CDR3, the DNA is TGTGCCAGCAGCTCAAGGACTAGATGGGACACAGATACGCAGTATTTT.

This clonotype was observed many times. This rearrangement joins TRBV5-1 to TRBJ2-1; D may be TRBD1 (5 bases). With 0 bases removed from V and 5 bases from J, the gap between germline ends came to 6 bases. The germline CDR1 and CDR2 sequences are SGHRS and YFSETQ. The CDR3 consists of 13 residues. CDR3 region: CASSLVQDNEQFF. The CDR3 bases are TGCGCCAGCAGCTTGGTACAGGACAATGAGCAGTTCTTC.

In its sample, this clonotype was seen a few times. The gene calls are TRBV12-3 or TRBV12-4 and TRBJ2-1, with 12 bases fitting TRBD2. The CDR3 contains 15 residues. The J segment lost 5 bases and the V segment lost 5 bases, leaving 4 bases of the junction unmatched. The CDR3 reads CASSTRLAGDNEQFF. The CDR3 bases are TGTGCCAGCAGTACAAGACTAGCGGGGGACAATGAGCAGTTCTTC.

This clonotype has only a few counts. The gene calls are TRBV5-6 and TRBJ2-7, with 7 bases matching TRBD1. CDR3 length: 15 residues. Losses at the gene ends were 1 base for V and 0 bases for J; bases not matched to a gene: 4. Germline V gives CDR1 SGHDT, CDR2 YYEEEE. CDR3 sequence: CASSLTGTASYEQYF. The CDR3 DNA reads as TGTGCCAGCAGCTTGACCGGGACAGCCTCCTACGAGCAGTACTTC.

Remarks on this clonotype: A much larger clone lies one base from this, so it may be a read error. This chain uses TRBV5-1 with TRBJ2-5; D is uncertain. Germline CDR1 reads SGHRS; CDR2 reads YFSETQ. The CDR3 contains 14 residues. This CDR3 is CASSLGTLQETEYF. The CDR3 DNA sequence: TGCGCCAGCAGCTTGGGGACGCTCCAAGAGACCGAGTACTTC. The full variable domain, its missing parts supplied by reference TRBV5-1 and TRBJ2-5, is KAGVTQTPRYLIKTRGQQVTLSCSPISGHRSVSWYQQTPGQGLQFLFEYFSETQRNKGNFPGRFSGRQFSNSRSEMNVSTLELGDSALYLCASSLGTLQETEYFGPGTRLLVL.

This clonotype was observed a few times. The V and J genes are TRBV15 and TRBJ1-1; D gene unclear. The CDR3 extends over 14 amino acids. Germline V lookup: CDR1 LNHNV, CDR2 YYDKDF (reference sequence). V lost 1 base, J lost 1 base, and 7 bases lay in between. CDR3 amino acids: CATSRGYGNTEAFF. The CDR3 DNA sequence: TGTGCCACCAGCAGAGGATATGGGAACACTGAAGCTTTCTTT.

The chain has TRBV15 and TRBJ2-2; maybe TRBD2 (5 bases). The V and J ends lost 5 bases and 0 bases respectively, with 10 bases between them. Germline CDR1 is LNHNV and CDR2 is YYDKDF (reference sequence). The CDR3 covers 15 residues. The CDR3 protein is CATSVSVTNTGELFF. DNA of the CDR3: TGTGCCACCAGCGTTAGCGTAACGAACACCGGGGAGCTGTTTTTT.

This chain uses TRBV7-6 with TRBJ2-3, with no clear D. From germline, CDR1 is SGHVS and CDR2 FNYEAQ. This CDR3 is built from 12 residues. V was cut by 1 base and J by 7 bases, with 6 bases left in between. This chain's CDR3 is CASSLGDHTQYF. Written as DNA, the CDR3 is TGTGCCAGCAGCTTAGGTGACCATACGCAGTATTTT.

This clonotype was seen many times. The V call is TRBV20-1, the J call TRBJ2-1; unclear D gene. The CDR3 sequence is 16 residues long. CDR1 DFQATT and CDR2 SNEGSKA come from the germline V gene (reference sequence). V was shortened by 2 bases and J by 4 bases, with 18 bases between the two germline ends. The CDR3 loop is CSARPVGSQAYNEQFF. In nucleotides, the CDR3 is TGCAGTGCTAGACCCGTGGGCTCCCAGGCTTACAATGAGCAGTTCTTC.

The V gene is TRBV6-2 or TRBV6-3, the J gene TRBJ2-7; unclear D gene. Trimming pared 8 bases from V and 4 bases from J, leaving 15 bases between. Per the germline V gene, CDR1 is MNHEY and CDR2 is SVGEGT. This CDR3 spans 13 amino acids. The CDR3 region has the DNA TGTGCCAGCTGTAGCCCACCAAGTTACGAGCAGTACTTC. It encodes CASCSPPSYEQYF.

In this sample, this clonotype turned up many times. The chain links TRBV3-1 to TRBJ1-1, with a weak D call TRBD1 (6 bases). Germline V gives CDR1 LGHDT, CDR2 YNNKEL (reference sequence). V lost 5 bases to trimming and J lost 1 base, with 11 bases between them. The CDR3 covers 14 residues. CDR3 sequence reads: CASSSRTENTEAFF. The CDR3 coding sequence is TGTGCCAGCAGCTCGAGGACAGAGAACACTGAAGCTTTCTTT.

The table lists this clonotype with many counts. J is TRBJ2-7 and V is TRBV29-1, with 14 bases that match TRBD2. This CDR3 region has 15 residues. CDR1 is SQVTM and CDR2 is ANQGSEA in the germline V gene. V shed 4 bases and J 3 bases; nucleotides not matched to a gene: 5. The CDR3 coding sequence is TGCAGCGTTGGTATCGGGACTAGCGGGGGCTACGAGCAGTACTTC. Encoded protein: CSVGIGTSGGYEQYF.

In this sample, this clonotype turned up a few times. The rearrangement uses TRBV6-1 and TRBJ2-2, with D hard to call. Germline V lookup: CDR1 MNHNS, CDR2 SASEGT. The CDR3 spans 16 residues. The V gene lost 6 bases and the J gene lost 2 bases, with 16 bases spanning the gap. The CDR3 sequence: CASSLLGGANTGELFF. The CDR3 nucleotides read TGTGCCAGCAGCCTTCTGGGCGGAGCTAACACCGGGGAGCTGTTTTTT.

The chain joins TRBV4-2 to TRBJ2-3, with 9 bases matching TRBD2. The V gene end was trimmed by 1 base and the J gene end by 6 bases; junction bases not matched to a gene: 8. CDR1 is LGHNA, CDR2 YNFKEQ, per germline. CDR3 size: 16 residues. CDR3 loop: CASSQALAGRQDTQYF. The CDR3 DNA follows: TGTGCCAGCAGCCAAGCCCTAGCGGGGAGGCAGGATACGCAGTATTTT.

This clonotype was counted between two and nine times. The V gene is TRBV20-1, the J gene TRBJ1-1, with 7 bases matching TRBD1. This CDR3 is built from 11 residues. Germline V lookup: CDR1 DFQATT, CDR2 SNEGSKA (reference sequence). The trim removed 7 bases at V and 11 bases at J, leaving 10 bases unmatched. DNA for the CDR3: TGCAGTGTTACACTGGACAGGATGGCTTTCTTT. Translating it yields CSVTLDRMAFF.

This clonotype was observed a few times. J is TRBJ2-2 and V is TRBV20-1; D is unclear. V lost 1 base and J lost 1, with 4 bases in between. The CDR3 loop spans 13 amino acids. The germline V gene has CDR1 DFQATT and CDR2 SNEGSKA (reference sequence). The CDR3 DNA is TGCAGTGCTAGAGTGTTGAACACCGGGGAGCTGTTTTTT. Its protein product is CSARVLNTGELFF.

The chain combines TRBV20-1 with TRBJ2-2; perhaps TRBD2 as D (6 bases). V lost 3 bases to trimming and J lost 6 bases, with 11 bases between them. The length of the CDR3 is 13 residues. The V gene's germline CDR1 is DFQATT and CDR2 SNEGSKA (reference sequence). This CDR3 is CSASAGRPGELFF. The CDR3 bases are TGCAGTGCTAGCGCAGGGAGGCCCGGGGAGCTGTTTTTT.